The 15 T cell receptor beta chains given below trace back to one sample, sequenced in a study of blood T cells in healthy people across ages. For the second PCR, which ran for roughly 7 to 11 cycles, a sample-barcoded 5' primer and a J-beta primer mix were used. TCRdb reprocessed the 5' RACE reads with MiXCR, giving one entry per CDR3 protein. The table records roughly 1.7 million distinct CDR3 sequences, about 32% of them present only once. The sequenced sample was blood. These receptor sequences come from a woman aged 25 to 45 in good health.

The DNA of the CDR3 is TGCAGTGTGGTTGACAGGGATGGCAATCAGCCCCAGCATTTT. Protein: CSVVDRDGNQPQHF. V gene TRBV20-1 combines with J gene TRBJ1-5, with 7 bases aligning to TRBD1. This CDR3 spans 14 amino acids. The ends lost 7 bases at V and 2 bases at J; junction bases unmatched: 8. Germline V gene lookup returns CDR1 DFQATT and CDR2 SNEGSKA (reference sequence).

This clonotype was seen more than once but under ten times. The chain combines TRBV30 with TRBJ2-5, with 8 bases aligning to TRBD2. The J call is in doubt because the DNA end fits TRBJ2-7 better. CDR3 size: 14 residues. CDR1 is GTSNPN, CDR2 SVGIG, per germline (reference sequence). The CDR3 sequence: CAWSGVAGLYEQYF. CDR3 sequence (DNA): TGTGCCTGGAGTGGGGTAGCGGGACTCTACGAGCAGTACTTC.

This clonotype was seen a few times. The chain combines TRBV5-1 with TRBJ2-1, with D tentatively TRBD1 or TRBD2 (5 bases each). The CDR3 spans 16 residues. Germline V gene lookup returns CDR1 SGHRS and CDR2 YFSETQ. Trimming took 0 bases from V and 2 from J, leaving 12 bases between them. DNA of the CDR3: TGCGCCAGCAGCTTGGGGGGATCGGGACCCTACAATGAGCAGTTCTTC. The encoded protein is CASSLGGSGPYNEQFF.

This clonotype was counted at least ten times. The rearrangement links TRBV7-2 to TRBJ2-3, with D tentatively TRBD2 (6 bases). Trimming removed 5 bases at V and 2 bases at J, with 14 bases between. Germline V gives CDR1 SGHTA, CDR2 FQGNSA. CDR3 size: 15 residues. CDR3 protein: CASSREVYYTDTQYF. In DNA form, the CDR3 reads TGTGCCAGCAGCAGGGAGGTTTACTACACAGATACGCAGTATTTT.

The chain combines TRBV7-9 with TRBJ2-7, with D perhaps assigned TRBD1 or TRBD2 (5 bases each). Trimming took off 1 base at V and 6 bases at J, with 10 bases between the two ends. This CDR3 is built from 13 residues. Germline CDR1 reads SEHNR; CDR2 reads FQNEAQ (reference sequence). CDR3 region: CASSLEEGFEQYF. In nucleotides, the CDR3 is TGTGCCAGCAGCTTAGAAGAGGGGTTCGAGCAGTACTTC.

This clonotype turned up a few times. V usage is TRBV7-9 and J usage is TRBJ1-1; D not resolved. Germline CDR1 and CDR2: SEHNR and FQNEAQ (reference sequence). Trimming left V 5 bases short and J 11 bases short, with 15 bases between. This CDR3 contains 12 residues. The CDR3 DNA follows: TGTGCCAGCAGCGGTCGGGAGCCCGGCGCTTTCTTT. Protein sequence: CASSGREPGAFF.

This chain joins TRBV9 and TRBJ1-2, with D hard to call. There are 14 residues in the CDR3. Germline V lookup: CDR1 SGDLS, CDR2 YYNGEE. The V gene lost 0 bases and the J gene lost 4 bases, with 10 bases spanning the gap. The CDR3 loop reads CASSVESQAYGYTF. The CDR3 DNA is TGTGCCAGCAGCGTAGAGAGTCAGGCCTATGGCTACACCTTC.

This clonotype has only a few counts. This chain joins TRBV29-1 and TRBJ1-1; a weak D match, TRBD1 (6 bases). The germline V and J ends were trimmed by 3 bases and 6 bases, with 11 bases remaining between them. The CDR3 contains 12 residues. Germline assignment: CDR1 SQVTM and CDR2 ANQGSEA. The CDR3, as DNA: TGCAGCGTTGACAGTGCAGGGGCTGAAGCTTTCTTT. Translated: CSVDSAGAEAFF.

This clonotype came up a few times. The rearrangement links TRBV12-3 or TRBV12-4 to TRBJ1-2, with D possibly being TRBD1 (5 bases). Trimming removed 6 bases at V and 8 bases at J, with 16 bases between. This CDR3 spans 13 amino acids. This CDR3 reads CASSPTESGGYTF. CDR3 in DNA: TGTGCCAGCAGCCCGACCGAATCAGGGGGCTACACCTTC.

The chain joins TRBV12-3 or TRBV12-4 to TRBJ2-7; D may be TRBD1 (6 bases). V was cut by 0 bases and J by 3 bases, with 9 bases left in between. The CDR3 runs 14 residues. CDR3 in DNA: TGTGCCAGCAGTTTAGCGAACAGGGTCTACGAGCAGTACTTC. Translated, it gives CASSLANRVYEQYF.

The chain employs TRBV20-1 and TRBJ2-3, with 12 nucleotides matching TRBD1. Trimming cost V 6 bases and J 5 bases; bases outside gene matches: 6. The CDR3 consists of 14 residues. The germline CDR1 and CDR2 sequences are DFQATT and SNEGSKA (reference sequence). The CDR3 loop reads CSAAGTGGKDTQYF. In nucleotides, the CDR3 is TGCAGTGCAGCCGGGACAGGGGGCAAAGATACGCAGTATTTT.

The CDR3 coding sequence is TGCGCCAGCAGCTTGGGGCAGGGGCAGGATACGCAGTATTTT. This codes for CASSLGQGQDTQYF. V usage is TRBV5-1 and J usage is TRBJ2-3; TRBD1 is a possible D gene (6 bases). Germline CDR1 SGHRS, CDR2 YFSETQ. Trimming removed 0 bases from V and 6 bases from J, with 11 bases in between. The CDR3 runs 14 residues. Full variable domain (rest looked up from reference TRBV5-1 and TRBJ2-3): KAGVTQTPRYLIKTRGQQVTLSCSPISGHRSVSWYQQTPGQGLQFLFEYFSETQRNKGNFPGRFSGRQFSNSRSEMNVSTLELGDSALYLCASSLGQGQDTQYFGPGTRLTVL.

The V call is TRBV11-2, the J call TRBJ2-3, with 7 bases lining up with TRBD1. V was clipped by 4 bases and J by 6 bases; unmatched bases: 16. The CDR3 covers 17 residues. Germline V lookup: CDR1 SGHAT, CDR2 FQNNGV. The CDR3 is CASSSLLASTGFDTQYF. The CDR3 bases are TGTGCCAGCAGCTCGCTTTTGGCCTCGACAGGGTTTGATACGCAGTATTTT.

This clonotype has just a few counts. The chain uses TRBV4-1 and TRBJ1-5; D not resolved. V was trimmed by 0 bases and J by 2 bases, leaving 11 bases between them. The V gene's germline CDR1 is MGHRA and CDR2 YSYEKL. This CDR3 comprises 16 residues. CDR3 region: CASSQEGIRGNQPQHF. CDR3 bases: TGCGCCAGCAGCCAAGAAGGGATACGCGGCAATCAGCCCCAGCATTTT.

Ten or more counts support this clonotype. The J gene is TRBJ2-1, the V gene TRBV5-1; D could derive from TRBD1 or TRBD2 (7 bases each). The CDR3 runs to 15 residues. The V end was cut by 3 bases, the J end by 7 bases, with 17 bases between. In germline, CDR1 is SGHRS, CDR2 YFSETQ. CDR3 coding DNA: TGCGCCAGCAGCTCTCAGGGGGGGAGCGGGAATGAGCAGTTCTTC. This encodes CASSSQGGSGNEQFF.